This TCR beta chain derives from a study of glioma-infiltrating T cells after dendritic cell vaccination. This clone was recorded only once. Its antigen is currently unknown. Study-wide points: Patients with more pretreatment TILs had longer time to progression and survival.

Trimming shortened V by 1 base and J by 9 bases, and 10 bases separated the two germline ends. The CDR3 loop spans 12 amino acids. The germline V gene encodes CDR1 SNHLY and CDR2 FYNNEI. Sequencing was performed with immunoSEQ multiplex PCR; in TCRdb, only in-frame clones are kept and a portion is missing. This sample carries about 87,000 clones, approximately 90% of them seen once, and the ten largest clones take approximately 3%. The input for sequencing was blood, taken before dendritic cell vaccination. This chain joins TRBV2 and TRBJ2-7; D is unresolved. This clonotype originated in a human donor with glioblastoma. The chain's CDR3 is CASSEDGPLQYF. The CDR3 region has the DNA TGTGCCAGCAGTGAAGATGGCCCTTTGCAGTACTTC.